This TCR beta chain was captured by sequencing in a study of T cell changes during pregnancy in multiple sclerosis (dated by TCRdb to about 2019). Regarding the research as a whole: In women with multiple sclerosis, the researchers looked at how the T cell repertoire shifted as pregnancy progressed.

The library was obtained by the immunoSEQ multiplex PCR assay. Held by TCRdb, this immuneACCESS table contains in-frame sequences only and omits some clones. Under half of the omission traces to an unresolved V gene where checked; the cause of the rest is unknown. Present in this sample are about 94,000 clones, under 95% of which were seen just once. More than 0.75% of the sample is taken by the ten largest. A remark on this clone: Its antigen is unknown. One base away there is no much larger clone; base qualities are not given.

Material: peripheral blood, obtained after pregnancy. The TCR originated in a female donor with multiple sclerosis, enrolled in a pregnancy study.

The CDR3 in this case is CASSLGQGARNGYTF. The nucleotide sequence is given as TGTGCCAGCAGCTTAGGTCAGGGGGCTAGAAATGGCTACACCTTC. This chain is built from TRBV7-9 and TRBJ1-2; 8 central nucleotides agree with TRBD1. The CDR3 has 15 amino acids, counting the end cysteine and phenylalanine. The sequence is cut down to CDR3 DNA, 45 bases in frame from base 1. The germline V gene (reference sequence) sets CDR1 to SEHNR and CDR2 to FQNEAQ. Germline trimming: 1 base from V, 6 bases from J; junction bases outside gene matches: 7.